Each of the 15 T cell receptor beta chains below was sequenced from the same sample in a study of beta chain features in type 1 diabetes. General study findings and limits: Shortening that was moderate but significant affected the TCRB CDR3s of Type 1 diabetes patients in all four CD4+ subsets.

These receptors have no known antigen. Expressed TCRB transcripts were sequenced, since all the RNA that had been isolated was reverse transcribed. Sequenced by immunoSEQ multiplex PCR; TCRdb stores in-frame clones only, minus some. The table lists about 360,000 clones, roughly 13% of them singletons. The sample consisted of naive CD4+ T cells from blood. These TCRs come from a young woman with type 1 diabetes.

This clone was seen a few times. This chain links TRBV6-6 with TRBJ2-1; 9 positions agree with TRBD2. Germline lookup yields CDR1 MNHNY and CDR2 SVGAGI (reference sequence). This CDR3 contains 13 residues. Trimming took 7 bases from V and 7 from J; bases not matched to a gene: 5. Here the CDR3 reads CASILAGSNEQFF. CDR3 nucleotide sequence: TGTGCCAGCATCCTAGCGGGGTCGAATGAGCAGTTCTTC.

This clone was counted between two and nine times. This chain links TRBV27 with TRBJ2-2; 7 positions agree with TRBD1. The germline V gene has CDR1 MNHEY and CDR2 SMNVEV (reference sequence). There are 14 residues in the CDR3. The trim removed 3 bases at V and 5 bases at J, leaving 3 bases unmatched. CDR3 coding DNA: TGTGCCAGCAGTTTGACAGGGCATACCGGGGAGCTGTTTTTT. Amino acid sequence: CASSLTGHTGELFF.

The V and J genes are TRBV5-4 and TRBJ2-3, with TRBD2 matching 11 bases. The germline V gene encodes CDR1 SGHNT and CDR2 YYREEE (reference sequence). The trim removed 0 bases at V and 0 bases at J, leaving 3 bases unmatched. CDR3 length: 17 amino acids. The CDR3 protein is CASSLGLAGPSTDTQYF. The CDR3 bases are TGTGCCAGCAGCTTGGGACTAGCGGGACCTAGCACAGATACGCAGTATTTT.

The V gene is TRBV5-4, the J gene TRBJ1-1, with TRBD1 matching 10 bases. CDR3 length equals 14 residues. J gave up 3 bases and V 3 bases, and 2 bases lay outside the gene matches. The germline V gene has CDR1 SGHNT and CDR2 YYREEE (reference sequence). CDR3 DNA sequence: TGTGCCAGCAGCTCCGGGACAGGGGACACTGAAGCTTTCTTT. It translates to CASSSGTGDTEAFF.

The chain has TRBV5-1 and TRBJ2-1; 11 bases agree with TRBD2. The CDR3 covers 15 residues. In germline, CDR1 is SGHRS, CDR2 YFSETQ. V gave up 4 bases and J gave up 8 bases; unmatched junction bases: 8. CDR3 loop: CASSQRLAGLDEQFF. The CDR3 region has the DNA TGCGCCAGCAGCCAGCGACTAGCGGGACTAGATGAGCAGTTCTTC.

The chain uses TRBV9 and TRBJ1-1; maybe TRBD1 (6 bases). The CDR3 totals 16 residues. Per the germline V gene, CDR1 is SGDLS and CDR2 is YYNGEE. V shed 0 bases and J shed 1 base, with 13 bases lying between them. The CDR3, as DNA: TGTGCCAGCAGCGTAGGAGGGCAGGGGTCGAACACTGAAGCTTTCTTT. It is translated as CASSVGGQGSNTEAFF.

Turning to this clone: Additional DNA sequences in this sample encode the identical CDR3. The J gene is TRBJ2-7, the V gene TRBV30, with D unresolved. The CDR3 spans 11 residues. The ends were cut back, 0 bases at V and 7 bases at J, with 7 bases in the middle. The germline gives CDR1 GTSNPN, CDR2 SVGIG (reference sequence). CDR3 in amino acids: CAWSVGGEQYF. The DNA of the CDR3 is TGTGCCTGGAGTGTAGGCGGTGAGCAGTACTTC.

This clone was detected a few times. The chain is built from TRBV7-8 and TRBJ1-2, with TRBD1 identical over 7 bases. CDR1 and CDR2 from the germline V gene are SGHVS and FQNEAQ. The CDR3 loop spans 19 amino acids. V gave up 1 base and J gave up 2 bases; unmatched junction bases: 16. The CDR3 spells CASSLVQGTAERINYGYTF. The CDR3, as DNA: TGTGCCAGCAGCTTAGTCCAGGGGACAGCGGAACGAATCAACTATGGCTACACCTTC. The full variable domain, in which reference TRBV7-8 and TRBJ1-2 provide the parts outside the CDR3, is GAGVSQSPRYKVAKRGQDVALRCDPISGHVSLFWYQQALGQGPEFLTYFQNEAQLDKSGLPSDRFFAERPEGSVSTLKIQRTQQEDSAVYLCASSLVQGTAERINYGYTFGSGTRLTVV.

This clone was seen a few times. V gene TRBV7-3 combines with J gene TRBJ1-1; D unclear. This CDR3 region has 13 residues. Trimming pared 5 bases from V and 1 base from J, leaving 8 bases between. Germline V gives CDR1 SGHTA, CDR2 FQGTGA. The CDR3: CASSPMKNTEAFF. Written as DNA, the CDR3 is TGTGCCAGCAGCCCTATGAAGAACACTGAAGCTTTCTTT.

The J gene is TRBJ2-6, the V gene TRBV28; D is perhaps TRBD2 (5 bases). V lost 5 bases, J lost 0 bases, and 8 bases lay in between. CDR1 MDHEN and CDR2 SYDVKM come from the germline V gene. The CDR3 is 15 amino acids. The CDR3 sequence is CASSTTSSGANVLTF. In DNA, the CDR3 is TGTGCCAGCAGTACCACTAGCTCTGGGGCCAACGTCCTGACTTTC.

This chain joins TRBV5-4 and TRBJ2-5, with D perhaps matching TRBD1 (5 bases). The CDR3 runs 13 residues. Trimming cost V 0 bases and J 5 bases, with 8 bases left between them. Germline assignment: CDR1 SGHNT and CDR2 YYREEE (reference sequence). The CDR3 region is CASSLAQGETQYF. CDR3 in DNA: TGTGCCAGCAGCTTGGCGCAGGGTGAGACCCAGTACTTC.

The CDR3 DNA sequence: TGTGCCAGCAGTGATCTTGGCTCCCACAGGGGCAATGAGCAGTTCTTC. This gives the protein CASSDLGSHRGNEQFF. The chain recombines TRBV25-1 with TRBJ2-1; 7 bases are a match to TRBD1. V dropped 3 bases and J dropped 6; count of bases not matched to a gene: 11. CDR1 and CDR2 from the germline V gene are MGHDK and SYGVNS. The CDR3 loop spans 16 amino acids.

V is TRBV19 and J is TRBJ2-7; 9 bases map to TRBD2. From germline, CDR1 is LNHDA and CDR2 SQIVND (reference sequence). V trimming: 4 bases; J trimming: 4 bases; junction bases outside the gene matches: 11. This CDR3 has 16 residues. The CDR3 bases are TGTGCCAGTAGTAACCGTGGTAGCGGGAGTTTGTACGAGCAGTACTTC. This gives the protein CASSNRGSGSLYEQYF.

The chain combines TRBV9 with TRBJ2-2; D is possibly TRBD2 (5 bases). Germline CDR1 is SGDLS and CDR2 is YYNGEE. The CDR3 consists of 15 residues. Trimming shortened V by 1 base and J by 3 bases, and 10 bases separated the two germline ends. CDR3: CASSVSGKDTGELFF. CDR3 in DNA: TGTGCCAGCAGCGTATCCGGGAAGGACACCGGGGAGCTGTTTTTT.

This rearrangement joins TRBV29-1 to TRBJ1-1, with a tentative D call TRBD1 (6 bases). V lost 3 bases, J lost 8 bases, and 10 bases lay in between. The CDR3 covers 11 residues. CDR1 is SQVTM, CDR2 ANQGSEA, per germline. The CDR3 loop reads CSVDRTDEAFF. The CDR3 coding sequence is TGCAGCGTTGATCGGACAGACGAAGCTTTCTTT. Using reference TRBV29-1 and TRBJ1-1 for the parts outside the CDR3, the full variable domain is SAVISQKPSRDICQRGTSLTIQCQVDSQVTMMFWYRQQPGQSLTLIATANQGSEATYESGFVIDKFPISRPNLTFSTLTVSNMSPEDSSIYLCSVDRTDEAFFGQGTRLTVV.